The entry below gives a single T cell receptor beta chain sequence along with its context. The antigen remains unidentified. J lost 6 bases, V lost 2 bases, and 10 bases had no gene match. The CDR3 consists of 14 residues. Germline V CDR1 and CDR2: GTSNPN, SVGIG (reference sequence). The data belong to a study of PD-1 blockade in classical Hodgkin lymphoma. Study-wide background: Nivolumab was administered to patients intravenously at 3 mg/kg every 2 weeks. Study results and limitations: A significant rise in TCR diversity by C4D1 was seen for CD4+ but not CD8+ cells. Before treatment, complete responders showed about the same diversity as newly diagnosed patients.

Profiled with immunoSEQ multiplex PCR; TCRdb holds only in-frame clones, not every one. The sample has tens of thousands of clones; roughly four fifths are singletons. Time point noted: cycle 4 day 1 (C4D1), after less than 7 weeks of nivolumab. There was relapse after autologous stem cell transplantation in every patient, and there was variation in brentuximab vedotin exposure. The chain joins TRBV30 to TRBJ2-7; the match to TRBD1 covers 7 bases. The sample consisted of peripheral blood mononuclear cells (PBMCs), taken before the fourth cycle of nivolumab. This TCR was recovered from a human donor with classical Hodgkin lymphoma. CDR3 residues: CAWSPGGELTEQYF. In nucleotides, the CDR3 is TGTGCCTGGAGTCCAGGGGGAGAACTCACCGAGCAGTACTTC.